One sample yielded the 20 T cell receptor beta chains listed below, sequenced in a study of cytomegalovirus exposure and HLA in healthy donors. PCR used 60 Vbeta primers and 13 Jbeta primers. TCRdb keeps only in-frame clones here, not all; method: immunoSEQ multiplex PCR. The sample consists of some 160,000 clones, around three quarters of them appearing once. Sample: PBMCs. Receptors were obtained from a man aged 35 to 55 in good health and CMV-seronegative.

The chain carries TRBV7-2 and TRBJ1-2; weak D call: TRBD1 (5 bases). V dropped 1 base and J dropped 4 bases, with 13 bases sitting between them. The CDR3 has 15 amino acids. Per germline, CDR1 SGHTA and CDR2 FQGNSA. CDR3 sequence reads: CASSLGRVRAYGYTF. As DNA, the CDR3 is TGTGCCAGCAGCTTAGGGCGTGTCAGGGCCTATGGCTACACCTTC. The variable domain in full, with the rest retrieved from reference TRBV7-2 and TRBJ1-2, is GAGVSQSPSNKVTEKGKDVELRCDPISGHTALYWYRQSLGQGLEFLIYFQGNSAPDKSGLPSDRFSAERTGGSVSTLTIQRTQQEDSAVYLCASSLGRVRAYGYTFGSGTRLTVV.

This clone was observed a single time. The CDR3 loop reads CASSYRWDRRTDTQYF. The DNA of the CDR3 is TGTGCCAGCAGTTACCGTTGGGACAGACGCACAGATACGCAGTATTTT. This chain uses TRBV6-5 with TRBJ2-3; 7 bases are a match to TRBD1. This CDR3 has 16 amino acids. Looked up from germline, CDR1 is MNHEY and CDR2 is SVGAGI. After removal of 2 bases from V and 1 base from J, the junction contained 6 bases not matched to a gene.

This clone turned up a few times. The CDR3 spells CSASRGQPQHF. The CDR3 DNA follows: TGCAGTGCTAGTCGGGGACAGCCCCAGCATTTT. The V call is TRBV20-1, the J call TRBJ1-5, with unresolved D. The CDR3 runs to 11 residues. Trimming removed 3 bases at V and 7 bases at J, with 7 bases between. Per the germline V gene, CDR1 is DFQATT and CDR2 is SNEGSKA (reference sequence).

The rearrangement links TRBV11-2 to TRBJ1-2; perhaps TRBD1 as D (6 bases). V was cut by 0 bases and J by 6 bases, with 8 bases left in between. Germline V CDR1 and CDR2: SGHAT, FQNNGV. The CDR3 consists of 13 residues. CDR3: CASSLDRGNGYTF. CDR3 bases: TGTGCCAGCAGCTTAGACAGGGGTAATGGCTACACCTTC. The full variable domain, rest sourced from reference TRBV11-2 and TRBJ1-2, is EAGVAQSPRYKIIEKRQSVAFWCNPISGHATLYWYQQILGQGPKLLIQFQNNGVVDDSQLPKDRFSAERLKGVDSTLKIQPAKLEDSAVYLCASSLDRGNGYTFGSGTRLTVV.

The gene calls are TRBV30 and TRBJ2-7; 11 positions agree with TRBD2. Germline values: CDR1 GTSNPN, CDR2 SVGIG (reference sequence). The V gene end was trimmed by 3 bases and the J gene end by 2 bases; junction bases not matched to a gene: 6. CDR3 size: 15 residues. The CDR3 here is CAWSPGLAGPYEQYV. CDR3 nucleotides: TGTGCCTGGAGCCCAGGACTAGCGGGTCCCTACGAGCAGTACGTC.

V is TRBV4-2 and J is TRBJ2-1; 13 positions match TRBD2. Trimming took 6 bases from V and 7 from J; bases not matched to a gene: 0. This CDR3 comprises 13 residues. Germline V gene data show CDR1 as LGHNA and CDR2 as YNFKEQ. The CDR3 here is CASRTSGRNEQFF. CDR3 in DNA: TGTGCCAGCAGGACTAGCGGGAGGAATGAGCAGTTCTTC.

The chain links TRBV27 to TRBJ2-5; 7 positions match TRBD2. Germline V gene sequence: CDR1 MNHEY, CDR2 SMNVEV (reference sequence). The CDR3 loop spans 16 amino acids. After removal of 4 bases from V and 11 bases from J, the junction contained 19 bases not matched to a gene. The CDR3 loop is CASSSLFGGGMGEQYF. The CDR3 bases are TGTGCCAGCAGTTCACTGTTCGGGGGAGGGATGGGGGAGCAGTACTTC.

This clone turned up a few times. Sequence at one end of the junction differs from germline and may be a read error. The chain employs TRBV2 and TRBJ2-5; TRBD1 matches 7 bases. Germline-derived CDR1 and CDR2 are SNHLY and FYNNEI. This CDR3 is built from 13 residues. Here the CDR3 DNA reads TGTGCCAGCAGCCTAGGACAGGAAGAGAGCCAGTACTTC. This sequence encodes CASSLGQEESQYF.

This chain joins TRBV7-2 and TRBJ1-1, with D unresolved. The CDR3 length is 13 residues. Germline V gene lookup returns CDR1 SGHTA and CDR2 FQGNSA. Trimming cost V 5 bases and J 6 bases, with 13 bases left between them. The CDR3 bases are TGTGCCAGCAGCGAGGACCTGCGGGCTGAAGCTTTCTTT. Translated, it gives CASSEDLRAEAFF.

CDR3 loop: CTSSQDRAGGNYEQYF. In nucleotides, the CDR3 is TGCACCAGCAGCCAAGATCGCGCAGGGGGGAACTACGAGCAGTACTTC. The rearrangement links TRBV1 to TRBJ2-7; TRBD1 reflects the table's D call only, with no check against the DNA. TRBV1 is a pseudogene. The CDR3 totals 16 residues.

V usage is TRBV13 and J usage is TRBJ2-2; a weak D match, TRBD2 (5 bases). V lost 10 bases and J 4 bases, leaving 13 bases between the germline ends. The CDR3 covers 13 residues. CDR1 is PRHDT and CDR2 is FYEKMQ in the germline V gene (reference sequence). Here the CDR3 reads CATRADLTGELFF. In DNA, the CDR3 is TGTGCCACCCGAGCGGATCTCACCGGGGAGCTGTTTTTT.

V is TRBV10-1 and J is TRBJ2-1, with 9 bases matching TRBD2. Germline CDR1 WNHNN, CDR2 SYGVQD (reference sequence). This CDR3 is built from 15 residues. Trimming took 8 bases from V and 5 from J; bases not matched to a gene: 10. CDR3 DNA sequence: TGCGCCAGCTCGACTGCGGGAGGGGGGCACAATGAGCAGTTCTTC. This translates into CASSTAGGGHNEQFF.

V is TRBV6-6 and J is TRBJ1-5, with D unresolved. This CDR3 is built from 14 residues. Looked up from germline, CDR1 is MNHNY and CDR2 is SVGAGI (reference sequence). V was trimmed by 5 bases and J by 0 bases, leaving 8 bases between them. CDR3 nucleotide sequence: TGTGCCAGCAGTCCTACCTTTAGCAATCAGCCCCAGCATTTT. This gives the protein CASSPTFSNQPQHF.

This clone has just one count. The V call is TRBV7-8, the J call TRBJ2-1, with 11 bases identical to TRBD2. The germline V gene encodes CDR1 SGHVS and CDR2 FQNEAQ. Unmatched junction bases numbered 4, after V lost 1 base and J lost 5 bases. This CDR3 is 16 amino acids long. The CDR3 protein is CASSLGGTSGHNEQFF. The CDR3 DNA is TGTGCCAGCAGCTTAGGGGGGACTAGCGGACACAATGAGCAGTTCTTC.

The rearrangement links TRBV27 to TRBJ2-5, with 8 positions matching TRBD2. Trimming removed 5 bases from V and 5 bases from J; junction bases left unmatched: 13. The germline gives CDR1 MNHEY, CDR2 SMNVEV (reference sequence). The length of the CDR3 is 16 residues. Here the CDR3 DNA reads TGTGCCAGCAGTCCAGGACGGGAGGGCCTTCGGGAGACCCAGTACTTC. Translation: CASSPGREGLRETQYF.

CDR3 region: CASSPLNAKLNTEAFF. CDR3 in DNA: TGTGCCAGCTCACCACTAAATGCGAAGTTGAACACTGAAGCTTTCTTT. The chain couples TRBV18 to TRBJ1-1, with D hard to call. The V end was cut by 1 base, the J end by 0 bases, with 12 bases between. Germline V gene lookup returns CDR1 KGHSH and CDR2 LQKENI. This CDR3 has 16 amino acids.

The rearrangement uses TRBV25-1 and TRBJ1-6; maybe TRBD1 (5 bases). The germline gives CDR1 MGHDK, CDR2 SYGVNS. V was pared by 4 bases and J by 7 bases, with 8 bases between. This CDR3 is built from 13 residues. The CDR3 region has the DNA TGTGCCAGCAGTGGACGGACAAATTCACCCCTCCACTTT. Translation gives CASSGRTNSPLHF.

The chain links TRBV9 to TRBJ2-3; TRBD2 agrees at 11 bases. The germline V gene has CDR1 SGDLS and CDR2 YYNGEE. The V segment lost 1 base and the J segment 2 bases; nucleotides outside the gene matches: 6. The CDR3 runs 17 residues. The chain's CDR3 is CASSVTASGGFTDTQYF. CDR3 nucleotide sequence: TGTGCCAGCAGCGTAACGGCTAGCGGGGGGTTCACAGATACGCAGTATTTT. Based on the CDR3 plus reference TRBV9 and TRBJ2-3, the full variable domain is DSGVTQTPKHLITATGQRVTLRCSPRSGDLSVYWYQQSLDQGLQFLIQYYNGEERAKGNILERFSAQQFPDLHSELNLSSLELGDSALYFCASSVTASGGFTDTQYFGPGTRLTVL.

The table lists this clone with a count of one. The rearrangement uses TRBV11-3 and TRBJ2-1; 10 positions match TRBD2. This CDR3 has 15 residues. Germline CDR1 reads SGHNT; CDR2 reads YENEEA. After removal of 3 bases from V and 8 bases from J, the junction contained 7 bases not matched to a gene. The CDR3 here is CASSLVAGGSHEQFF. In DNA, the CDR3 is TGTGCCAGCAGCTTGGTAGCGGGAGGCTCCCATGAGCAGTTCTTC.

A note on this clone: A read error may produce the germline difference seen at one junction end. The CDR3, as DNA: TGTTCCAGCAGTCCACCTTCACTAGGGCGGGACAATGAGCAGTTCTTC. Its translation: CSSSPPSLGRDNEQFF. The V and J genes are TRBV7-9 and TRBJ2-1, with D maybe TRBD2 (5 bases). The germline V gene has CDR1 SEHNR and CDR2 FQNEAQ (reference sequence). The CDR3 has 16 amino acids. The variable domain in full, completed from reference TRBV7-9 and TRBJ2-1, reads DTGVSQNPRHKITKRGQNVTFRCDPISEHNRLYWYRQTLGQGPEFLTYFQNEAQLEKSRLLSDRFSAERPKGSFSTLEIQRTEQGDSAMYLCSSSPPSLGRDNEQFFGPGTRLTVL.